One and the same sample provided the 24 T cell receptor beta chains below, sequenced in a study of OX40 agonist ivuxolimab in advanced cancers. Some clones are missing from TCRdb's copy, which holds only in-frame ones; the method was immunoSEQ multiplex PCR. Altogether 65,000 to 75,000 clones are present, approximately 78% being singletons, with the ten largest covering around 6.7%. Here the sequenced sample was CD4+ or CD8+ T cells sorted from blood, taken in a trial of the OX40 agonist ivuxolimab. Receptor source: an adult with an advanced solid tumor such as melanoma, head and neck, liver or kidney cancer.

V usage is TRBV16 and J usage is TRBJ2-3; D is ambiguous. This CDR3 contains 12 residues. Germline CDR1 and CDR2: KGHSY and FQNENV. V dropped 4 bases and J dropped 4 bases, with 6 bases sitting between them. The CDR3 nucleotides read TGTGCCAGCAGCCCAATCGCAGATACGCAGTATTTT. Translated: CASSPIADTQYF.

The chain combines TRBV20-1 with TRBJ1-1, with no clear D. The CDR3 is 10 residues long. The germline V and J ends were trimmed by 2 bases and 7 bases, with 5 bases remaining between them. From germline, CDR1 is DFQATT and CDR2 SNEGSKA (reference sequence). The DNA for the CDR3 is TGCAGTGCTAGACAAATTGAAGCTTTCTTT. Protein sequence: CSARQIEAFF.

The chain joins TRBV11-3 to TRBJ2-2; D is unclear. The CDR3 has 14 residues. From germline, CDR1 is SGHNT and CDR2 YENEEA. Trimming pared 1 base from V and 5 bases from J, leaving 8 bases between. The CDR3 DNA reads TGTGCCAGCAGCTTAGTAGCCGGAACCGGGGAGCTGTTTTTT. It is translated as CASSLVAGTGELFF.

This chain joins TRBV28 and TRBJ2-7; 8 bases align to TRBD2. The CDR3 covers 15 residues. From germline, CDR1 is MDHEN and CDR2 SYDVKM. J lost 3 bases, V lost 2 bases, and 6 bases had no gene match. The CDR3 nucleotides are TGTGCCAGCAGTTTAACCGGGACTAGACGCTACGAGCAGTACTTC. This encodes CASSLTGTRRYEQYF.

The rearrangement joins TRBV11-2 to TRBJ2-5; D may match TRBD1 or TRBD2 (7 bases each). Germline-derived CDR1 and CDR2 are SGHAT and FQNNGV. V was pared by 6 bases and J by 9 bases, with 17 bases between. This CDR3 has 13 amino acids. For the CDR3, the DNA is TGTGCCAGCAGGGAGAATTCAGGGGGGGCCCAGTACTTC. Encoded protein: CASRENSGGAQYF.

The V call is TRBV21-1, the J call TRBJ1-3. TRBV21-1 corresponds to a pseudogene. This CDR3 contains 14 residues. The CDR3 nucleotides read TGTGCCAGCAGACAAAGCTCTTCTGGAAACACCATATATTTT. Translated: CASRQSSSGNTIYF.

The chain is built from TRBV5-1 and TRBJ2-3; a possible D gene is TRBD2 (7 bases). The CDR3 covers 16 residues. V was shortened by 4 bases and J by 0 bases, with 15 bases between the two germline ends. CDR1 and CDR2 (germline): SGHRS, YFSETQ. The CDR3 spells CASSRGVSGSTDTQYF. CDR3 DNA sequence: TGCGCCAGCAGCAGGGGGGTTAGCGGGAGCACAGATACGCAGTATTTT.

J is TRBJ1-6 and V is TRBV30; D not certain. This CDR3 region has 15 residues. Germline V lookup: CDR1 GTSNPN, CDR2 SVGIG (reference sequence). Trimming removed 0 bases at V and 8 bases at J, with 14 bases between. The CDR3, as DNA: TGTGCCTGGAGTGTACCCGGAGGAAAGGATTCACCCCTCCACTTT. Translated: CAWSVPGGKDSPLHF. The variable domain in full, completed from reference TRBV30 and TRBJ1-6, reads SQTIHQWPATLVQPVGSPLSLECTVEGTSNPNLYWYRQAAGRGLQLLFYSVGIGQISSEVPQNLSASRPQDRQFILSSKKLLLSDSGFYLCAWSVPGGKDSPLHFGNGTRLTVT.

The rearrangement joins TRBV7-2 to TRBJ2-1; 8 positions match TRBD2. V was clipped by 5 bases and J by 2 bases; unmatched bases: 11. Germline CDR1 reads SGHTA; CDR2 reads FQGNSA. CDR3 length equals 17 residues. This CDR3 reads CASSGTGAGVAYNEQFF. The CDR3 bases are TGTGCCAGCAGCGGTACGGGAGCGGGAGTTGCCTACAATGAGCAGTTCTTC.

This clone was observed a handful of times. The chain uses TRBV7-9 and TRBJ1-2; D gene ambiguous. CDR1 is SEHNR, CDR2 FQNEAQ, per germline (reference sequence). Trimming took off 5 bases at V and 3 bases at J, with 13 bases between the two ends. The CDR3 loop spans 14 amino acids. Written as DNA, the CDR3 is TGTGCCAGCAGCATTCATGTAGCGGACTATGGCTACACCTTC. It codes for CASSIHVADYGYTF.

The rearrangement joins TRBV4-1 to TRBJ1-1, with D unclear. V was trimmed by 1 base and J by 1 base, leaving 13 bases between them. This CDR3 has 16 amino acids. Germline V CDR1 and CDR2: MGHRA, YSYEKL. The CDR3 region is CASSQVGRVRNTEAFF. CDR3 DNA: TGCGCCAGCAGCCAAGTTGGAAGGGTTCGGAACACTGAAGCTTTCTTT.

The J gene is TRBJ1-5, the V gene TRBV6-1; 9 nucleotides match TRBD1. V lost 1 base and J lost 15; bases outside the gene matches: 13. Germline values: CDR1 MNHNS, CDR2 SASEGT. This CDR3 contains 15 residues. The CDR3 DNA sequence: TGTGCCAGCAGTGAAGTGCAAACCCGGGACAGGGTAGGGCATTTT. Amino acids: CASSEVQTRDRVGHF.

This clone was counted once. This chain uses TRBV30 with TRBJ1-3; D remains ambiguous. CDR3 length equals 14 residues. The V gene lost 4 bases and the J gene lost 2 bases, with 12 bases spanning the gap. Germline CDR1 reads GTSNPN; CDR2 reads SVGIG (reference sequence). DNA of the CDR3: TGTGCCTGGACGCGTGGGCAGCCTGGAAACACCATATATTTT. Translation: CAWTRGQPGNTIYF.

This chain uses TRBV5-6 with TRBJ2-7, with D unclear. Germline CDR1 is SGHDT and CDR2 is YYEEEE. V lost 1 base to trimming and J lost 6 bases, with 8 bases between them. The CDR3 sequence is 12 residues long. The CDR3, as DNA: TGTGCCAGCAGCTTGCGCACTTCCGAGCAGTACGTC. This sequence encodes CASSLRTSEQYV.

This clone was seen once. The J gene is TRBJ2-5, the V gene TRBV19; D is uncertain. The CDR3 covers 14 residues. CDR1 is LNHDA, CDR2 SQIVND, per germline (reference sequence). Deletions cut 3 bases from V and 3 bases from J, with 11 bases between. CDR3 in amino acids: CASSIKSRKETQYF. The CDR3, as DNA: TGTGCCAGTAGTATTAAGTCCCGGAAAGAGACCCAGTACTTC. The full variable domain, with the rest looked up from reference TRBV19 and TRBJ2-5, is DGGITQSPKYLFRKEGQNVTLSCEQNLNHDAMYWYRQDPGQGLRLIYYSQIVNDFQKGDIAEGYSVSREKKESFPLTVTSAQKNPTAFYLCASSIKSRKETQYFGPGTRLLVL.

Only a few counts were recorded for this clone. The rearrangement links TRBV15 to TRBJ2-3; 10 nucleotides agree with TRBD2. Germline values: CDR1 LNHNV, CDR2 YYDKDF (reference sequence). Trimming removed 5 bases from V and 1 base from J; junction bases left unmatched: 6. This CDR3 has 16 residues. The CDR3 loop is CATSGPGTSGTDTQYF. The CDR3 DNA sequence: TGTGCCACCAGCGGACCCGGGACTAGCGGCACAGATACGCAGTATTTT.

The rearrangement links TRBV2 to TRBJ1-2, with D tentatively TRBD1 (5 bases). The CDR3 is made up of 14 amino acids. Germline values: CDR1 SNHLY, CDR2 FYNNEI. V lost 6 bases and J lost 4, with 15 bases in between. The CDR3 DNA follows: TGTGCCAGCAGCGATGTTACAGGCGTCTATGGCTACACCTTC. This gives the protein CASSDVTGVYGYTF.

The chain links TRBV7-9 to TRBJ1-4; D unresolved. V shed 7 bases and J shed 8 bases, with 8 bases lying between them. CDR3 length equals 11 residues. CDR1 and CDR2 from the germline V gene are SEHNR and FQNEAQ (reference sequence). In DNA form, the CDR3 reads TGTGCCAGCAAGTCGGGGGAAAAACTGTTTTTT. This encodes CASKSGEKLFF.

V and J are TRBV7-9 and TRBJ2-3; no definite D call. The germline CDR1 and CDR2 sequences are SEHNR and FQNEAQ (reference sequence). The CDR3 has 11 amino acids. V was shortened by 1 base and J by 5 bases, with 1 base between the two germline ends. The CDR3 region has the DNA TGTGCCAGCAGCTTAGTAGATACGCAGTATTTT. This gives the protein CASSLVDTQYF.

CDR3 sequence (DNA): TGTGCCAGCGGGGACTCCACCGGGGAGCTGTTTTTT. Translated, it gives CASGDSTGELFF. The V and J genes are TRBV6-6 and TRBJ2-2; D may be TRBD2 (6 bases). The V and J ends lost 8 bases and 4 bases respectively, with 8 bases between them. CDR3 size: 12 residues. Germline V gene lookup returns CDR1 MNHNY and CDR2 SVGAGI (reference sequence).

The V and J genes are TRBV5-1 and TRBJ1-1; 10 nucleotides align to TRBD1. V lost 0 bases and J lost 11; bases outside the gene matches: 4. The CDR3 runs 13 residues. Germline loops: CDR1 SGHRS, CDR2 YFSETQ. CDR3 amino acids: CASSLEGQGNAFF. The DNA of the CDR3 is TGCGCCAGCAGCTTGGAGGGACAGGGGAACGCTTTCTTT.

A single count supports this clone. This chain connects TRBV29-1 to TRBJ2-5, with 11 bases aligning to TRBD2. Per the germline V gene, CDR1 is SQVTM and CDR2 is ANQGSEA. With 7 bases clipped from V and 7 bases from J, the junction kept 11 bases outside the gene matches. The CDR3 is 14 amino acids. The CDR3 here is CSADVTSGDGTQYF. In nucleotides, the CDR3 is TGCAGCGCCGATGTGACTAGCGGGGACGGGACCCAGTACTTC.

This clone was recorded only once. The chain recombines TRBV28 with TRBJ1-1; a possible D gene is TRBD1 (6 bases). Germline assignment: CDR1 MDHEN and CDR2 SYDVKM. Trimming removed 5 bases at V and 11 bases at J, with 24 bases between. The CDR3 loop spans 15 amino acids. The CDR3 reads CASSPPFGQGRGAFF. The CDR3 DNA sequence: TGTGCCAGCAGTCCCCCGTTCGGGCAGGGGAGAGGGGCTTTCTTT.

This clone was seen more than once but under ten times. The rearrangement uses TRBV18 and TRBJ2-7, with a possible D match to TRBD2 (6 bases). V lost 6 bases, J lost 7 bases, and 16 bases lay in between. The CDR3 has 13 amino acids. Germline V CDR1 and CDR2: KGHSH, LQKENI. CDR3 protein: CASSTRVAGEQYV. CDR3 DNA: TGTGCCAGCTCGACCAGGGTGGCGGGGGAGCAGTACGTC.